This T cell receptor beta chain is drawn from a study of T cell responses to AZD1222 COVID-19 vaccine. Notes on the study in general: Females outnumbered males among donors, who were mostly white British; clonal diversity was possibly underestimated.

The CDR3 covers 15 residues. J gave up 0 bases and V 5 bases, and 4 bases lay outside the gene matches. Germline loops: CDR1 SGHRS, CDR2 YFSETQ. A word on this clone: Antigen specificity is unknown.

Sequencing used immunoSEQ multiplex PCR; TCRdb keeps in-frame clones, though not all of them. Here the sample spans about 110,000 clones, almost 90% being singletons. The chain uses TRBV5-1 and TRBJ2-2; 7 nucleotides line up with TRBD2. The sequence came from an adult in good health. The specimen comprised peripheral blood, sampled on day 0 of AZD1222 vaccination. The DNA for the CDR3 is TGCGCCAGCAGTTTAGCGGGTCCGAACACCGGGGAGCTGTTTTTT. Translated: CASSLAGPNTGELFF.